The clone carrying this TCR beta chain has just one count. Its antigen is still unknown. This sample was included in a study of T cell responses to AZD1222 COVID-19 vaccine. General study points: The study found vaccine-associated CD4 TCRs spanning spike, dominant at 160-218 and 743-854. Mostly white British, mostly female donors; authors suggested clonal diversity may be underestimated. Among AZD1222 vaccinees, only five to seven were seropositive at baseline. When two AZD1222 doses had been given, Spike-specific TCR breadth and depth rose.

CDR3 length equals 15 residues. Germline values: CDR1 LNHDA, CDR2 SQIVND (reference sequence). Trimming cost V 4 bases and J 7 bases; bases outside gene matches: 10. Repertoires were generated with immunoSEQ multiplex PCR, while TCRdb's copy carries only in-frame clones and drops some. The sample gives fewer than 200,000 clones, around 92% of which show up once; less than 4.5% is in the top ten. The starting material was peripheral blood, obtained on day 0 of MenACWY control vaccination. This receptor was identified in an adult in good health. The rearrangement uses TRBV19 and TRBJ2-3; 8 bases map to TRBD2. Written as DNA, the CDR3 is TGTGCCAGTAGTAAAGCCGGGACTAGAGGGCATACGCAGTATTTT. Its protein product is CASSKAGTRGHTQYF.